The entry below gives a single T cell receptor (beta chain) sequence along with its context. Its antigen is still unknown. The sample is drawn from a study of shared clonotypes between healthy human individuals. Study details: CD4 naive and memory got three plates each, CD8 naive two, CD8 memory one.

In germline, CDR1 is ENHRY, CDR2 SYGVKD. Trimming pared 6 bases from V and 0 bases from J, leaving 5 bases between. This CDR3 is built from 12 residues. The protocol was immunoSEQ multiplex PCR, while the TCRdb copy is restricted to in-frame clones and leaves out a portion. The sample yields roughly 2.6 million clones, 90% to 95% seen once. Points from the study as a whole: The sharing of about 5% of naive CD4 clonotypes was seen across a handful of donors. The rarefaction results pointed to incomplete sorted-subset sequencing despite large depth. The study sampled only blood, and tissue repertoires likely differ.

Sequencing was done on a sample of naive CD4+ T cells sorted from blood. Documented subset: CD45RA+ positively selected. The chain is built from TRBV10-3 and TRBJ1-2, with D unclear. This clonotype was sampled from a man younger than 30 in good health. This CDR3 reads CAISRPNYGYTF. DNA for the CDR3: TGTGCCATCAGCAGACCTAACTATGGCTACACCTTC.